This TCR beta chain came from a study of blood T cell repertoires in COVID-19. Study-wide context: Whether acute or convalescent, the COVID-19 samples came from the United States, Italy and Spain. The cDNA or gDNA used as material had been derived from T cells, B-cell-depleted T cells, or PBMCs.

The CDR3 is 13 amino acids. From germline, CDR1 is MNHEY and CDR2 SMNVEV (reference sequence). The V end was cut by 5 bases, the J end by 3 bases, with 11 bases between. Authors' data handling: Researchers report that nucleated cell counts were estimated from reference gene primer amplification. Generated by immunoSEQ multiplex PCR, the TCRdb table keeps only in-frame clones and is missing some. V, J and clone size are those of that table, while D and trimming were read from the DNA. The table includes approximately 110,000 clones, 84% detected once. The sequenced material came from peripheral blood. This sequence joins TRBV27 and TRBJ2-7; D remains ambiguous. The sequence derives from a woman aged 80 or over with active or convalescent COVID-19. DNA of the CDR3: TGTGCCAGCAGTCCATCCGTTAGCTACGAGCAGTACTTC. This codes for CASSPSVSYEQYF.